Shown below are 15 T cell receptor beta chains from a single sample sequenced in a study of T cells in tuberculosis. Time point: new active TB diagnosis, blood taken before or within 7 days of starting treatment. Sequenced by immunoSEQ multiplex PCR; TCRdb stores in-frame clones only, minus some. The table has tens of thousands of clones, just over 90% seen once. Sequencing was performed on PBMCs, taken at tuberculosis diagnosis. The receptor source for this set is an adult with tuberculosis. Some clones in this sample may be carry-over from other donors' samples.

The rearrangement joins TRBV18 to TRBJ2-1, with TRBD1 matching over 9 bases. After removal of 2 bases from V and 7 bases from J, the junction contained 6 bases not matched to a gene. The CDR3 has 15 residues. Germline values: CDR1 KGHSH, CDR2 LQKENI. This CDR3 reads CASSPVRQGGNEQFF. As DNA, the CDR3 is TGTGCCAGCTCACCAGTACGACAGGGGGGGAATGAGCAGTTCTTC.

The chain links TRBV18 to TRBJ1-6; TRBD1 aligns across 7 bases. Looked up from germline, CDR1 is KGHSH and CDR2 is LQKENI. V lost 3 bases and J lost 10; bases outside the gene matches: 12. This CDR3 has 16 amino acids. In nucleotides, the CDR3 is TGTGCCAGCTCACCGGACAACAGGGGAACCTTATCACCCCTCCACTTT. It encodes CASSPDNRGTLSPLHF.

V usage is TRBV7-3 and J usage is TRBJ2-3; possibly TRBD2 for D (6 bases). The germline V gene encodes CDR1 SGHTA and CDR2 FQGTGA. Deletions cut 8 bases from V and 6 bases from J, with 15 bases between. The CDR3 is 13 residues long. In nucleotides, the CDR3 is TGTGCCAGCGGAGGGTCCAATATGGATACGCAGTATTTT. Encoded protein: CASGGSNMDTQYF.

The V and J genes are TRBV4-1 and TRBJ2-2, with TRBD1 matching 9 bases. V dropped 3 bases and J dropped 1; count of bases not matched to a gene: 0. Germline V gene lookup returns CDR1 MGHRA and CDR2 YSYEKL. The CDR3 spans 15 residues. CDR3 DNA: TGCGCCAGCAGCCAGGACAGGGGGAACACCGGGGAGCTGTTTTTT. Protein product: CASSQDRGNTGELFF.

This chain connects TRBV6-5 to TRBJ1-5; D is uncertain. The CDR3 consists of 14 residues. Germline V gene data show CDR1 as MNHEY and CDR2 as SVGAGI. Trimming pared 0 bases from V and 1 base from J, leaving 4 bases between. The CDR3 DNA reads as TGTGCCAGCAGTTACTCACAGAGCAATCAGCCCCAGCATTTT. It codes for CASSYSQSNQPQHF.

This clone came up a few times. V is TRBV30 and J is TRBJ1-3, with 7 positions matching TRBD1. CDR1 and CDR2 from the germline V gene are GTSNPN and SVGIG (reference sequence). The CDR3 runs to 15 residues. With 3 bases clipped from V and 0 bases from J, the junction kept 5 bases outside the gene matches. Here the CDR3 reads CAWSRDSGSGNTIYF. The CDR3 DNA follows: TGTGCCTGGAGCCGGGACAGCGGCTCTGGAAACACCATATATTTT.

The chain recombines TRBV27 with TRBJ2-1; weak D call: TRBD1 (6 bases). Germline CDR1 and CDR2: MNHEY and SMNVEV (reference sequence). The CDR3 runs 12 residues. Between the trimmed V and J ends, which lost 6 bases and 7 bases, there was a span of 10 bases. Here the CDR3 reads CASRIGGNEQFF. DNA of the CDR3: TGTGCCAGCAGAATAGGGGGTAATGAGCAGTTCTTC.

The chain carries TRBV19 and TRBJ1-1; perhaps TRBD1 as D (5 bases). Between the trimmed V and J ends, which lost 4 bases and 5 bases, there was a span of 20 bases. CDR3 size: 16 residues. Germline assignment: CDR1 LNHDA and CDR2 SQIVND (reference sequence). Written as DNA, the CDR3 is TGTGCCAGTAGTAAATCCAGGGATCTCCTAAGGACTGAAGCTTTCTTT. Amino acid sequence: CASSKSRDLLRTEAFF.

This chain uses TRBV29-1 with TRBJ1-1; 8 positions match TRBD1. The germline V gene has CDR1 SQVTM and CDR2 ANQGSEA. With V trimmed by 3 bases and J by 4 bases, 13 bases remained unmatched. This CDR3 contains 16 residues. Written as DNA, the CDR3 is TGCAGCGTTGAGGGTGAGTTGTCGACAGGGGTCACTGAAGCTTTCTTT. Its protein is CSVEGELSTGVTEAFF.

The chain has TRBV19 and TRBJ1-1; D is possibly TRBD1 (5 bases). The germline V gene encodes CDR1 LNHDA and CDR2 SQIVND (reference sequence). The V gene lost 7 bases and the J gene lost 2 bases, with 20 bases spanning the gap. The CDR3 is 16 residues long. The CDR3 nucleotides read TGTGCCAGTACCTGGGGCAGGGTGACCTCTAACACTGAAGCTTTCTTT. It translates to CASTWGRVTSNTEAFF.

The gene calls are TRBV7-2 and TRBJ2-2, with 8 bases matching TRBD1. Germline CDR1 reads SGHTA; CDR2 reads FQGNSA. V shed 5 bases, J shed 2 bases, and the junction held 7 bases outside the gene matches. The CDR3 extends over 16 amino acids. The CDR3 loop is CASSKDRAPNTGELFF. Written as DNA, the CDR3 is TGTGCCAGCAGCAAGGACAGGGCACCCAACACCGGGGAGCTGTTTTTT.

The rearrangement uses TRBV5-8 and TRBJ2-7, with 7 positions matching TRBD2. The CDR3 loop spans 12 amino acids. The V segment lost 5 bases and the J segment 6 bases; nucleotides outside the gene matches: 5. The germline CDR1 and CDR2 sequences are SGHTS and YDEGEE. This CDR3 is CASSYWGGEQYF. Written as DNA, the CDR3 is TGTGCCAGCAGTTACTGGGGGGGCGAGCAGTACTTC.

The chain has TRBV5-1 and TRBJ2-7, with D tentatively TRBD1 (5 bases). Germline CDR1 is SGHRS and CDR2 is YFSETQ. V was pared by 4 bases and J by 2 bases, with 13 bases between. The length of the CDR3 is 14 residues. The CDR3 loop reads CASSDSPRAYEQYF. CDR3 coding DNA: TGCGCCAGCAGCGACAGTCCAAGGGCCTACGAGCAGTACTTC.

The gene calls are TRBV9 and TRBJ1-3; 7 bases map to TRBD1. Germline lookup yields CDR1 SGDLS and CDR2 YYNGEE. This CDR3 contains 18 residues. The V segment lost 4 bases and the J segment 0 bases; nucleotides outside the gene matches: 13. The CDR3 coding sequence is TGTGCCAGCAGCCGACGGGAGGGGGCCATCACCTCTGGAAACACCATATATTTT. Translated: CASSRREGAITSGNTIYF.

The chain combines TRBV5-1 with TRBJ1-2; TRBD1 aligns across 8 bases. J was trimmed by 5 bases and V by 5 bases; bases with no gene match: 11. This CDR3 is built from 15 residues. The germline V gene has CDR1 SGHRS and CDR2 YFSETQ. CDR3 residues: CASSPTGQGAYGYTF. CDR3 nucleotide sequence: TGCGCCAGCAGTCCGACCGGACAGGGAGCATATGGCTACACCTTC. Full variable domain (outside the CDR3, taken from reference TRBV5-1 and TRBJ1-2): KAGVTQTPRYLIKTRGQQVTLSCSPISGHRSVSWYQQTPGQGLQFLFEYFSETQRNKGNFPGRFSGRQFSNSRSEMNVSTLELGDSALYLCASSPTGQGAYGYTFGSGTRLTVV.